The clone carrying this T cell receptor beta chain showed up just once. No antigen is known for it. 13 Jbeta primers and 60 Vbeta primers were used for the PCR. As originally analysed: It was a later analysis that counted tens of millions of unique TCR beta chains, of which 9 million to 13 million were shared. Sequencing used immunoSEQ multiplex PCR; TCRdb keeps in-frame clones, though not all of them. That table furnishes V, J and clone size, whereas the DNA furnished D and trimming. The sample contains around 67,000 clones, around three quarters of which appear only once. This entry comes from a study of cytomegalovirus exposure and HLA in healthy donors. General study points: A previous analysis found most TCR beta V segments productive roughly 87% or roughly 30% of the time.

V lost 3 bases, J lost 2 bases, and 10 bases lay in between. Germline CDR1 is KGHSH and CDR2 is LQKENI. The CDR3 is 14 amino acids. Sequenced material: PBMCs. J is TRBJ2-5 and V is TRBV18; D is ambiguous. The clonotype originates from a man aged 18 to 30 in good health and CMV-seropositive. CDR3: CASSPYTSQETQYF. CDR3 DNA sequence: TGTGCCAGCTCACCTTACACGTCGCAAGAGACCCAGTACTTC.